Listed below are T cell receptor beta chains from one sample, sequenced in a study of blood T cell repertoires in COVID-19. Sequencing used immunoSEQ multiplex PCR; TCRdb keeps in-frame clones, though not all of them. Of approximately 21,000 clones listed, roughly 85% are singletons. Sequencing was done on a sample of peripheral blood. Receptor source: a human donor in a cohort sampled during active COVID-19. Both conserved end residues are part of each CDR3. D genes are given only for firm matches. Part of the rows lack a size; the others show once, few, many or a class for expanded clones.

clone size | J gene | D gene | V gene | CDR3 protein | CDR3 DNA
few | TRBJ2-2 | - | TRBV28 | CASSGAGLIRTGELFF | TGTGCCAGCAGTGGGGCCGGGCTAATCCGCACCGGGGAGCTGTTTTTT
- | TRBJ2-7 | - | TRBV11-2 | CASSFKPEITYEQYF | TGTGCCAGCAGCTTTAAACCGGAGATTACCTACGAGCAGTACTTC
once | TRBJ2-4 | TRBD2 | TRBV2 | CASSPVAGGLDGKNIQYF | TGTGCCAGCAGCCCGGTAGCGGGGGGGCTGGATGGCAAAAACATTCAGTACTTC
- | TRBJ1-1 | - | TRBV3-1/TRBV3-2 | CASRHLGGTEAFF | TGTGCCAGCCGGCATTTGGGGGGCACTGAAGCTTTCTTT
- | TRBJ2-3 | - | TRBV7-9 | CASSQEGLADTQYF | TGTGCCAGCAGCCAAGAGGGACTTGCAGATACGCAGTATTTT
- | TRBJ2-1 | TRBD2 | TRBV19 | CASSTSGEQFF | TGTGCCAGTAGCACTAGCGGGGAGCAGTTCTTC
- | TRBJ1-5 | - | TRBV29-1 | CSVTEGGQPQHF | TGCAGCGTAACGGAGGGCGGTCAGCCCCAGCATTTT
- | TRBJ2-3 | TRBD2 | TRBV5-1 | CASSVSGGGDTQYF | TGCGCCAGCAGCGTAAGCGGGGGCGGGGATACGCAGTATTTT
- | TRBJ2-3 | TRBD2 | TRBV10-3 | CATRRTSDTDTQYF | TGTGCCACCAGGAGGACTAGCGACACAGATACGCAGTATTTT
- | TRBJ2-2 | - | TRBV3-1/TRBV3-2 | CASSRASNTGELFF | TGTGCCAGCAGCCGGGCCTCTAATACCGGGGAGCTGTTTTTT
- | TRBJ1-5 | - | TRBV6-5 | CASSSVYSNQPQHF | TGTGCCAGCAGTTCTGTCTATAGCAATCAGCCCCAGCATTTT
- | TRBJ1-2 | - | TRBV29-1 | CSVGQFDGYTF | TGCAGCGTCGGACAGTTTGACGGCTACACCTTC
once | TRBJ2-5 | TRBD1 | TRBV2 | CASSRTGGIVETQYF | TGTGCCAGCAGTAGGACAGGGGGGATTGTAGAGACCCAGTACTTC
- | TRBJ1-2 | TRBD1 | TRBV6-5 | CASSYSGGAGYTF | TGTGCCAGCAGTTACTCAGGGGGCGCGGGCTACACCTTC
few | TRBJ1-5 | - | TRBV9 | CASSVGEISNQPQHF | TGTGCCAGCAGCGTAGGAGAGATTAGCAATCAGCCCCAGCATTTT
once | TRBJ1-5 | - | TRBV5-6 | CASSLGQRSQPQHF | TGTGCCAGCAGCTTGGGACAGAGGAGTCAGCCCCAGCATTTT
once | TRBJ1-1 | - | TRBV10-3 | CAISESGPGGASGEAFF | TGTGCCATCAGTGAGTCAGGGCCTGGCGGGGCAAGCGGTGAAGCTTTCTTT
- | TRBJ2-5 | TRBD2 | TRBV2 | CASSRSRGEIETQYF | TGTGCCAGCAGCCGGAGCCGGGGGGAGATAGAGACCCAGTACTTC
- | TRBJ2-7 | - | TRBV29-1 | CSVELNRQEQYF | TGCAGCGTTGAACTGAACAGGCAGGAGCAGTACTTC
once | TRBJ2-3 | TRBD1 | TRBV4-1 | CASSQGTGFADTQYF | TGCGCCAGCAGCCAAGGGACAGGGTTTGCAGATACGCAGTATTTT
- | TRBJ1-1 | - | TRBV5-1 | CASSDPRGRGVF | TGCGCCAGCAGTGACCCCCGAGGGCGGGGGGTCTTT
- | TRBJ2-5 | - | TRBV4-2 | CASSQVSLQETQYF | TGTGCCAGCAGCCAAGTCTCACTCCAAGAGACCCAGTACTTC
- | TRBJ1-1 | - | TRBV2 | CASSRGPREGAFF | TGTGCCAGCAGCAGGGGCCCCAGGGAGGGGGCTTTCTTT